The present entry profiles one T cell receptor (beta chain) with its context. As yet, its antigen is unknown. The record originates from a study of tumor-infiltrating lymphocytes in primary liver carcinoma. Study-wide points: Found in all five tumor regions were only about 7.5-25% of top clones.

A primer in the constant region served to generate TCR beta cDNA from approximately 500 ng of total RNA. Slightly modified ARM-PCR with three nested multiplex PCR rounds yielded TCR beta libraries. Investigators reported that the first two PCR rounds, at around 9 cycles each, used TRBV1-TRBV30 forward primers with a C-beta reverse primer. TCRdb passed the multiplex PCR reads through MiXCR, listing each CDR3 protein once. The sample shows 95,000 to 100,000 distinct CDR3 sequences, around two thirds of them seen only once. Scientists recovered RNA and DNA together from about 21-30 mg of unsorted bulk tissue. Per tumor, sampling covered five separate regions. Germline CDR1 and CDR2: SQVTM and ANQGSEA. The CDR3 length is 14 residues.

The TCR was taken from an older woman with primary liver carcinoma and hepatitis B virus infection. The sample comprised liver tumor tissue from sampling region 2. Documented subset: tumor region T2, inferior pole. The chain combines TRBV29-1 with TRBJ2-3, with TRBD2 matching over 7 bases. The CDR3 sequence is CGVSGRGITDTQYF. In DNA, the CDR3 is TGCGGTGTGTCGGGGCGGGGGATCACAGATACGCAGTATTTT.